These 17 T cell receptor beta chains share one sample of origin, sequenced in a study of shared clonotypes between healthy human individuals. The assay was immunoSEQ multiplex PCR, and TCRdb's table has in-frame clones only and misses some. The data contain roughly 1 million clones, about 80% of them seen just once; the ten biggest clones take up around 0.47%. The source material was memory CD4+ T cells from PBMCs. Subset described: CD45RA-negative fraction. These receptors were collected from a man aged 18-30 years in good health. Some clones in this sample may be carry-over from other donors' samples.

This sequence joins TRBV11-2 and TRBJ1-1, with D maybe TRBD1 (5 bases). V was shortened by 5 bases and J by 5 bases, with 15 bases between the two germline ends. In germline, CDR1 is SGHAT, CDR2 FQNNGV. The CDR3 contains 14 residues. CDR3 bases: TGTGCCAGCAGCACCGCGGGGCATGGGACTGAAGCTTTCTTT. Translating it yields CASSTAGHGTEAFF. Combining the CDR3 with reference TRBV11-2 and TRBJ1-1 gives the whole variable domain EAGVAQSPRYKIIEKRQSVAFWCNPISGHATLYWYQQILGQGPKLLIQFQNNGVVDDSQLPKDRFSAERLKGVDSTLKIQPAKLEDSAVYLCASSTAGHGTEAFFGQGTRLTVV.

J is TRBJ2-5 and V is TRBV29-1, with a weak D call TRBD2 (5 bases). The CDR3 spans 14 residues. V was clipped by 7 bases and J by 3 bases, with 18 bases between them. Germline CDR1 and CDR2: SQVTM and ANQGSEA. The CDR3 nucleotides are TGCAGCGCCTTCCAGGAGCTCGGGGAAGAGACCCAGTACTTC. This codes for CSAFQELGEETQYF.

This clone appeared a few times. One junction end disagrees with the germline gene, perhaps due to a read error. The chain carries TRBV6-1 and TRBJ1-3; D is undetermined. The CDR3 has 10 amino acids. Germline V gene sequence: CDR1 MNHNS, CDR2 SASEGT. This CDR3 reads CASSDPGINF. CDR3 DNA sequence: TGTGCCAGCAGTGATCCGGGAATTAATTTT.

The rearrangement links TRBV2 to TRBJ1-2; 9 nucleotides match TRBD1. This CDR3 region has 14 residues. CDR1 is SNHLY and CDR2 is FYNNEI in the germline V gene. Trimming took 6 bases from V and 2 from J; bases not matched to a gene: 4. CDR3 in amino acids: CASRGTGSNYGYTF. DNA for the CDR3: TGTGCCAGCAGGGGGACAGGGTCGAACTATGGCTACACCTTC.

This rearrangement joins TRBV28 to TRBJ2-1, with a tentative D call TRBD1 (6 bases). With 3 bases removed from V and 9 bases from J, the gap between germline ends came to 12 bases. CDR3 size: 13 residues. Germline loops: CDR1 MDHEN, CDR2 SYDVKM. CDR3 sequence: CASSLTRTAEQFF. In nucleotides, the CDR3 is TGTGCCAGCAGTTTGACTCGGACAGCTGAGCAGTTCTTC.

The rearrangement links TRBV28 to TRBJ1-3, with 9 bases matching TRBD1. After removal of 3 bases from V and 4 bases from J, the junction contained 4 bases not matched to a gene. The CDR3 consists of 15 residues. Looked up from germline, CDR1 is MDHEN and CDR2 is SYDVKM. The CDR3 DNA sequence: TGTGCCAGCAGTTTCGAGACAGGGGGGGGAAACACCATATATTTT. This codes for CASSFETGGGNTIYF.

The chain uses TRBV6-1 and TRBJ2-7, with TRBD1 as a possible D gene (6 bases). The CDR3 is 14 amino acids. Trimming removed 4 bases at V and 0 bases at J, with 10 bases between. Germline V lookup: CDR1 MNHNS, CDR2 SASEGT. CDR3 in amino acids: CASSGGQFSYEQYF. CDR3 nucleotides: TGTGCCAGCAGTGGAGGACAGTTCTCCTACGAGCAGTACTTC.

The chain is built from TRBV2 and TRBJ2-5; 9 bases are a match to TRBD2. The trim removed 7 bases at V and 5 bases at J, leaving 14 bases unmatched. The germline CDR1 and CDR2 sequences are SNHLY and FYNNEI. CDR3 size: 16 residues. CDR3 in DNA: TGTGCCAGCACCGCTAGCGGGGACACCAGGTGGGAGACCCAGTACTTC. The encoded protein is CASTASGDTRWETQYF.

The chain recombines TRBV6-6 with TRBJ1-4; 7 bases are shared with TRBD1. This CDR3 is 14 amino acids long. Germline V lookup: CDR1 MNHNY, CDR2 SVGAGI (reference sequence). Trimming removed 0 bases from V and 8 bases from J; junction bases left unmatched: 3. CDR3 sequence reads: CASSYSGTAEKLFF. DNA for the CDR3: TGTGCCAGCAGTTACTCGGGGACAGCCGAAAAACTGTTTTTT.

As to this clone: Within the sample, other DNA sequences also encode this same CDR3. CDR3 sequence: CASSFRTGPTEAFF. For the CDR3, the DNA is TGTGCCAGCAGTTTTCGGACAGGACCCACTGAAGCTTTCTTT. V usage is TRBV28 and J usage is TRBJ1-1, with TRBD1 matching 7 bases. CDR3 length equals 14 residues. The V gene end was trimmed by 3 bases and the J gene end by 4 bases; junction bases not matched to a gene: 5. Germline V lookup: CDR1 MDHEN, CDR2 SYDVKM.

The chain uses TRBV7-9 and TRBJ1-3; TRBD1 might be the D (5 bases). V was trimmed by 5 bases and J by 0 bases, leaving 8 bases between them. Germline V gene sequence: CDR1 SEHNR, CDR2 FQNEAQ (reference sequence). CDR3 length: 14 amino acids. CDR3 protein: CASSGGTSGNTIYF. CDR3 nucleotides: TGTGCCAGCAGCGGGGGGACCTCTGGAAACACCATATATTTT.

The V call is TRBV10-3, the J call TRBJ2-1; 9 bases agree with TRBD1. The CDR3 has 15 amino acids. After removal of 6 bases from V and 5 bases from J, the junction contained 8 bases not matched to a gene. Germline lookup yields CDR1 ENHRY and CDR2 SYGVKD. The CDR3: CAISLRDRDNNEQFF. CDR3 nucleotide sequence: TGTGCCATCAGCCTCCGGGACAGGGATAACAATGAGCAGTTCTTC.

The genes are TRBV9 and TRBJ2-3, with D tentatively TRBD1 or TRBD2 (5 bases each). Germline assignment: CDR1 SGDLS and CDR2 YYNGEE. The V gene lost 3 bases and the J gene lost 2 bases, with 16 bases spanning the gap. The CDR3 sequence is 16 residues long. The DNA for the CDR3 is TGTGCCAGCAGCGGGTCACTACGAGGGGCCACAGATACGCAGTATTTT. This sequence encodes CASSGSLRGATDTQYF.

This clone was seen a handful of times. The J gene is TRBJ2-3, the V gene TRBV2; tentative D call: TRBD2 (5 bases). Trimming left V 3 bases short and J 9 bases short, with 19 bases between. The CDR3 loop spans 15 amino acids. The germline gives CDR1 SNHLY, CDR2 FYNNEI. The CDR3 region is CASSEGGHPPPTQYF. CDR3 bases: TGTGCCAGCAGTGAGGGCGGGCACCCCCCGCCCACGCAGTATTTT.

V gene TRBV5-6 combines with J gene TRBJ2-7, with TRBD2 identical over 8 bases. Germline values: CDR1 SGHDT, CDR2 YYEEEE. The CDR3 is 17 residues long. Trimming at V came to 3 bases and at J to 4 bases, leaving 15 bases not matched to a gene. The CDR3: CASSSVGGAGVVYEQYF. The CDR3 nucleotides read TGTGCCAGCAGCTCTGTAGGGGGAGCGGGAGTCGTTTACGAGCAGTACTTC.

The V call is TRBV7-9, the J call TRBJ1-4; 7 bases are shared with TRBD1. The junction had 10 bases not matched to a gene; V was cut back by 6 bases and J by 6 bases. This CDR3 comprises 15 residues. CDR1 and CDR2 from the germline V gene are SEHNR and FQNEAQ (reference sequence). CDR3 residues: CASSLNRGTDEKLFF. DNA for the CDR3: TGTGCCAGCAGTCTGAACAGGGGAACAGATGAAAAACTGTTTTTT.

This clone was recorded a few times. CDR3 in amino acids: CATDDRDRGETQYF. CDR3 sequence (DNA): TGTGCCACTGACGACCGGGACAGGGGGGAGACCCAGTACTTC. The rearrangement uses TRBV28 and TRBJ2-5, with 11 positions matching TRBD1. Unmatched junction bases numbered 9, after V lost 10 bases and J lost 5 bases. CDR1 and CDR2 from the germline V gene are MDHEN and SYDVKM. The CDR3 contains 14 residues.